This T cell receptor beta chain was obtained from a study of early T cells in non-severe SARS-CoV-2 infection. This clonotype was seen more than once but under ten times. Germline-derived CDR1 and CDR2 are SGHRS and YFSETQ. The CDR3 is 16 amino acids. V lost 0 bases to trimming and J lost 11 bases, with 20 bases between them. Researchers tagged individual cDNA molecules with unique molecular identifiers. TCRdb re-called the 5' RACE reads with MiXCR, one entry per CDR3 protein. This table has around 40,000 distinct CDR3 sequences, about 9.9% appearing once. The sample consisted of whole blood. The chain carries TRBV5-1 and TRBJ1-4; no definite D call. This TCR was sampled from an adult who was a healthcare worker with PCR-confirmed SARS-CoV-2 infection or an uninfected control (not recorded which). The CDR3 here is CASSLEAGPALKKLFF. In DNA form, the CDR3 reads TGCGCCAGCAGCTTGGAAGCCGGCCCGGCCCTGAAGAAACTGTTTTTT. Variable domain in full (rest from reference TRBV5-1 and TRBJ1-4): KAGVTQTPRYLIKTRGQQVTLSCSPISGHRSVSWYQQTPGQGLQFLFEYFSETQRNKGNFPGRFSGRQFSNSRSEMNVSTLELGDSALYLCASSLEAGPALKKLFFGSGTQLSVL.